Sequencing of this TCR beta chain was carried out in a study of brain metastases from non-small cell lung cancer. Only in-frame clones appear in the TCRdb table, and some are missing; sequencing was by immunoSEQ multiplex PCR. The data show around 2,300 clones, with roughly 86% seen just once and 7.5% to 10% held by the top ten. CDR1 is MNHEY, CDR2 SVGAGI, per germline. The CDR3 length is 15 residues. Trimming took 4 bases from V and 1 from J, leaving 10 bases between them. This receptor was obtained from a donor over 35 with non-small cell lung cancer. Material: tumor-adjacent normal tissue. The chain couples TRBV6-5 to TRBJ2-2; tentative D call: TRBD2 (5 bases). The CDR3 sequence: CASSSGVLNTGELFF. Here the CDR3 DNA reads TGTGCCAGCAGTTCCGGGGTGCTGAACACCGGGGAGCTGTTTTTT.